The 26 T cell receptor beta chains below were found in one sample sequenced in a study of vaccination and CD4 T cells after COVID-19 (dated by TCRdb to between 2020 and 2023). The library was built by means of PCR. TCRdb lists the instrument as Illumina iSeq 100. At the Johns Hopkins FTIC core, DNA from the cultured CD4+ T cells underwent TCR sequencing with the Oncomine TCR Beta short-read assay. The public reads were quality trimmed at Q25 with fastp and then assembled into clones with MiXCR by TCRdb, keeping productive beta chains. Entries are consolidated by CDR3 protein sequence, retaining the most common genes and DNA. The table for this sample lists 20,000 to 25,000 distinct CDR3 sequences; approximately 61% of them were counted only once. Roughly 3.5% of the sample rests with the top ten. Per the publication, the treatment or condition label means: approximately nine-day PBMC culture with coronavirus spike peptide pools or control peptides (ViraFEST assay).

Antigens of these TCRs are unknown. The sequenced material came from CD4+ T cells from blood, cultured in vitro. The receptors shown here come from a human donor who had recovered from COVID-19.

In its sample, this clonotype was seen a few times. The J gene is TRBJ1-2, the V gene TRBV20-1, with D maybe TRBD1 (5 bases). Germline-derived CDR1 and CDR2 are DFQATT and SNEGSKA (reference sequence). V lost 4 bases and J lost 0, with 9 bases in between. CDR3 size: 13 residues. The CDR3 is CSATGGANYGYTF. In DNA, the CDR3 is TGCAGTGCTACGGGGGGAGCTAACTATGGCTACACCTTC.

The chain carries TRBV12-3 or TRBV12-4 and TRBJ1-5; TRBD1 matches 9 bases. This CDR3 is 15 amino acids long. Trimming took 6 bases from V and 3 from J; bases not matched to a gene: 6. CDR3 coding DNA: TGTGCCAGCAGCACGACAGGGGGGAACAATCAGCCCCAGCATTTT. Amino acids: CASSTTGGNNQPQHF.

J is TRBJ1-2 and V is TRBV5-4, with a tentative D call TRBD1 (6 bases). The germline V gene has CDR1 SGHNT and CDR2 YYREEE (reference sequence). There are 14 residues in the CDR3. V lost 0 bases, J lost 2 bases, and 8 bases lay in between. CDR3: CASSLDRENYGYTF. In nucleotides, the CDR3 is TGTGCCAGCAGCTTGGACAGGGAAAACTATGGCTACACCTTC.

The chain has TRBV7-6 and TRBJ2-7; possible D gene TRBD1, 5 bases. The V and J ends lost 4 bases and 6 bases respectively, with 13 bases between them. Germline V lookup: CDR1 SGHVS, CDR2 FNYEAQ. The length of the CDR3 is 13 residues. CDR3 in amino acids: CASSSHRQGEQYF. DNA for the CDR3: TGTGCCAGCAGCTCTCACAGGCAGGGCGAGCAGTACTTC.

The chain recombines TRBV6-1 with TRBJ1-2; TRBD1 might be the D (5 bases). The CDR3 totals 16 residues. Trimming shortened V by 6 bases and J by 5 bases, and 22 bases separated the two germline ends. The germline V gene encodes CDR1 MNHNS and CDR2 SASEGT. The CDR3 region has the DNA TGTGCCAGCAGGACCGGGGGAGGAGGGGATGGTTATGGCTACACCTTC. This sequence encodes CASRTGGGGDGYGYTF.

V and J are TRBV12-5 and TRBJ1-6; no clear D. The CDR3 is 11 residues long. The germline V and J ends were trimmed by 4 bases and 7 bases, with 2 bases remaining between them. Per the germline V gene, CDR1 is LGHNT and CDR2 is FRNRAP. The DNA of the CDR3 is TGTGCTAGTGGTTGGAATTCACCCCTCCACTTT. Translated: CASGWNSPLHF.

The V call is TRBV12-3 or TRBV12-4, the J call TRBJ1-1; TRBD1 aligns across 7 bases. There are 13 residues in the CDR3. The V and J ends lost 7 bases and 1 base, in that order; junction bases with no gene match: 3. In DNA form, the CDR3 reads TGTGCCAGCAACTACAGGGGGAACACTGAAGCTTTCTTT. Its protein is CASNYRGNTEAFF.

This clonotype has just a few counts. The chain recombines TRBV19 with TRBJ1-5; D might be TRBD1 (6 bases). The CDR3 has 14 residues. Germline lookup yields CDR1 LNHDA and CDR2 SQIVND (reference sequence). Trimming took 7 bases from V and 0 from J, leaving 10 bases between them. CDR3 nucleotide sequence: TGTGCCAGTAATAAGGGGGGTAGCAATCAGCCCCAGCATTTT. This codes for CASNKGGSNQPQHF.

As DNA, the CDR3 is TGTGCCAGCAGCTTCAGACAGGGAGGGACCCAGTACTTC. Translating it yields CASSFRQGGTQYF. The V gene is TRBV5-6, the J gene TRBJ2-5, with a possible D match to TRBD1 (7 bases). The CDR3 covers 13 residues. Germline V gene data show CDR1 as SGHDT and CDR2 as YYEEEE. V lost 2 bases and J 7 bases, leaving 12 bases between the germline ends.

CDR3 amino acids: CASNQAHRMNTEAFF. The CDR3 nucleotides read TGTGCCAGCAATCAGGCCCACCGGATGAACACTGAAGCTTTCTTT. The V call is TRBV6-1, the J call TRBJ1-1; D is unclear. This CDR3 region has 15 residues. V gave up 7 bases and J gave up 0 bases, with 15 bases separating them. Per germline, CDR1 MNHNS and CDR2 SASEGT.

This clonotype turned up a few times. The chain couples TRBV5-8 to TRBJ2-5; 10 bases fit TRBD2. CDR1 is SGHTS and CDR2 is YDEGEE in the germline V gene. The CDR3 covers 14 residues. V gave up 2 bases and J gave up 3 bases; unmatched junction bases: 1. CDR3: CASSFLAGEETQYF. The DNA of the CDR3 is TGTGCCAGCAGCTTCCTAGCGGGGGAAGAGACCCAGTACTTC.

The J gene is TRBJ1-1, the V gene TRBV28; D remains unclear. From germline, CDR1 is MDHEN and CDR2 SYDVKM. V lost 0 bases and J 1 base, leaving 0 bases between the germline ends. This CDR3 has 12 amino acids. CDR3 DNA: TGTGCCAGCAGTTTATGGAACACTGAAGCTTTCTTT. This codes for CASSLWNTEAFF.

V is TRBV7-2 and J is TRBJ1-3, with TRBD1 matching over 7 bases. This CDR3 comprises 15 residues. J lost 0 bases, V lost 5 bases, and 4 bases had no gene match. Germline lookup yields CDR1 SGHTA and CDR2 FQGNSA. CDR3 in amino acids: CASSLQGTSGNTIYF. In DNA form, the CDR3 reads TGTGCCAGCAGCCTACAGGGGACCTCTGGAAACACCATATATTTT.

This chain joins TRBV30 and TRBJ1-1; 8 bases match TRBD1. Per germline, CDR1 GTSNPN and CDR2 SVGIG (reference sequence). This CDR3 is 13 amino acids long. The junction had 6 bases not matched to a gene; V was cut back by 4 bases and J by 5 bases. The CDR3 protein is CAWTAGGHTEAFF. The CDR3 DNA follows: TGTGCCTGGACAGCAGGGGGCCATACTGAAGCTTTCTTT.

The gene calls are TRBV2 and TRBJ2-6; 10 nucleotides match TRBD1. V lost 5 bases to trimming and J lost 3 bases; unmatched junction nucleotides: 4. CDR1 and CDR2 (germline): SNHLY, FYNNEI. This CDR3 contains 16 residues. CDR3 region: CASSKDRGVGANVLTF. The CDR3, as DNA: TGTGCCAGCAGTAAGGACAGGGGGGTTGGGGCCAACGTCCTGACTTTC.

The rearrangement links TRBV11-3 to TRBJ1-2; possibly TRBD1 for D (5 bases). Trimming shortened V by 4 bases and J by 2 bases, and 8 bases separated the two germline ends. The CDR3 extends over 13 amino acids. CDR1 is SGHNT, CDR2 YENEEA, per germline. The CDR3 nucleotides read TGTGCCAGCAGCTCGAGACAGAACTATGGCTACACCTTC. Its protein is CASSSRQNYGYTF.

The chain is built from TRBV6-1 and TRBJ1-1, with 7 bases identical to TRBD1. Germline values: CDR1 MNHNS, CDR2 SASEGT. J was trimmed by 0 bases and V by 8 bases; bases with no gene match: 6. The CDR3 is 14 amino acids. In DNA form, the CDR3 reads TGTGCCAGCCGATGGGACAGTGTGAACACTGAAGCTTTCTTT. Encoded protein: CASRWDSVNTEAFF.

This chain connects TRBV12-3 or TRBV12-4 to TRBJ1-2, with D tentatively TRBD1 (6 bases). The CDR3 consists of 13 residues. Trimming removed 8 bases at V and 8 bases at J, with 18 bases between. The CDR3 sequence: CASGRTATAGYTF. CDR3 DNA: TGTGCCAGCGGCCGGACAGCCACCGCAGGCTACACCTTC.

The chain joins TRBV9 to TRBJ2-5; 8 bases match TRBD2. Trimming removed 2 bases from V and 3 bases from J; junction bases left unmatched: 12. The CDR3 consists of 17 residues. Germline V gene lookup returns CDR1 SGDLS and CDR2 YYNGEE. The CDR3 spells CASSVGGNSGAEETQYF. In nucleotides, the CDR3 is TGTGCCAGCAGCGTTGGGGGGAATAGCGGGGCGGAAGAGACCCAGTACTTC.

This rearrangement joins TRBV5-4 to TRBJ1-6; D not certain. This CDR3 spans 15 amino acids. Looked up from germline, CDR1 is SGHNT and CDR2 is YYREEE (reference sequence). Trimming took off 0 bases at V and 0 bases at J, with 4 bases between the two ends. The CDR3 DNA reads as TGTGCCAGCAGCTTGGACAGCTCCTATAATTCACCCCTCCACTTT. The encoded protein is CASSLDSSYNSPLHF.

The chain is built from TRBV27 and TRBJ1-1, with D perhaps matching TRBD1 (5 bases). Trimming shortened V by 4 bases and J by 7 bases, and 16 bases separated the two germline ends. The germline V gene has CDR1 MNHEY and CDR2 SMNVEV (reference sequence). The CDR3 contains 14 residues. The CDR3 sequence: CASSSGWPGGEAFF. DNA for the CDR3: TGTGCCAGCAGTTCGGGATGGCCCGGGGGTGAAGCTTTCTTT.

This clonotype was seen a few times. The rearrangement joins TRBV6-1 to TRBJ1-5; D is undetermined. This CDR3 comprises 13 residues. Trimming took off 2 bases at V and 7 bases at J, with 9 bases between the two ends. Germline CDR1 is MNHNS and CDR2 is SASEGT. In nucleotides, the CDR3 is TGTGCCAGCAGTGAACTGACGGCGCAGCCCCAGCATTTT. Translation: CASSELTAQPQHF.

The chain joins TRBV24-1 to TRBJ2-5; the match to TRBD1 covers 7 bases. This CDR3 is built from 15 residues. V lost 0 bases to trimming and J lost 2 bases; unmatched junction nucleotides: 2. Germline V gene lookup returns CDR1 KGHDR and CDR2 SFDVKD. The CDR3 bases are TGTGCCACCAGTGATTTGACGGGACAGCAAGAGACCCAGTACTTC. Translated: CATSDLTGQQETQYF.

Note on this clonotype: A single base separates this from a much larger clone, so it may be a read error. The genes are TRBV7-2 and TRBJ1-2, with TRBD1 as a possible D gene (5 bases). Germline V lookup: CDR1 SGHTA, CDR2 FQGNSA. The CDR3 runs to 15 residues. CDR3 bases: TGTGCCAGCAGCCTACAGGCCGGAGCTCGGGATGGCTGCACCTTC. It is translated as CASSLQAGARDGCTF. Together with reference TRBV7-2 and TRBJ1-2, the CDR3 gives the full variable domain: GAGVSQSPSNKVTEKGKDVELRCDPISGHTALYWYRQSLGQGLEFLIYFQGNSAPDKSGLPSDRFSAERTGGSVSTLTIQRTQQEDSAVYLCASSLQAGARDGCTFGSGTRLTVV.

This clonotype was seen a few times. The genes are TRBV7-9 and TRBJ2-2; D may match TRBD1 or TRBD2 (6 bases each). Trimming took 5 bases from V and 7 from J, leaving 14 bases between them. The CDR3 totals 14 residues. Germline lookup yields CDR1 SEHNR and CDR2 FQNEAQ (reference sequence). CDR3 coding DNA: TGTGCCAGCAGCCTAAGGGGGGCCCACGGGGAGCTGTTTTTT. This sequence encodes CASSLRGAHGELFF.

The chain employs TRBV19 and TRBJ2-5, with 7 bases aligning to TRBD2. In germline, CDR1 is LNHDA, CDR2 SQIVND (reference sequence). The CDR3 is 14 amino acids. Germline trimming cut 2 bases from V and 9 bases from J; bases unmatched to any gene: 9. CDR3 residues: CASSIRAGPGSQYF. The CDR3 DNA sequence: TGTGCCAGTAGTATACGAGCGGGACCAGGATCCCAGTACTTC. The complete variable domain, with remaining parts taken from reference TRBV19 and TRBJ2-5, reads DGGITQSPKYLFRKEGQNVTLSCEQNLNHDAMYWYRQDPGQGLRLIYYSQIVNDFQKGDIAEGYSVSREKKESFPLTVTSAQKNPTAFYLCASSIRAGPGSQYFGPGTRLLVL.